Shown below are 12 T cell receptor beta chains from a single sample sequenced in a study of T cells after yellow fever vaccination. TCRdb re-called the 5' RACE reads with MiXCR, one entry per CDR3 protein. The sample has 500,000 to 650,000 distinct CDR3 sequences; roughly 14% are singletons. Sample: PBMCs, taken on the day of the yellow fever booster vaccination. These receptors were obtained from a man aged 30-40 years who received the YFV17D yellow fever vaccine.

The chain recombines TRBV6-2 or TRBV6-3 with TRBJ2-5, with TRBD2 identical over 9 bases. This CDR3 contains 16 residues. Per the germline V gene, CDR1 is MNHEY and CDR2 is SVGEGT. The ends lost 2 bases at V and 5 bases at J; junction bases unmatched: 9. The CDR3 sequence: CASSYSRTTSGETQYF. In DNA form, the CDR3 reads TGTGCCAGCAGTTACAGTCGAACGACTAGCGGTGAGACCCAGTACTTC.

The chain uses TRBV9 and TRBJ2-1; 10 bases line up with TRBD2. There are 16 residues in the CDR3. The germline V gene encodes CDR1 SGDLS and CDR2 YYNGEE. The ends lost 0 bases at V and 6 bases at J; junction bases unmatched: 6. Here the CDR3 DNA reads TGTGCCAGCAGCGTAGAAGTAAGCGGGAGGGTCAATGAGCAGTTCTTC. Its translation is CASSVEVSGRVNEQFF.

In its sample, this clonotype was seen a few times. The gene calls are TRBV7-8 and TRBJ2-3, with D unresolved. V lost 5 bases, J lost 2 bases, and 8 bases lay in between. There are 13 residues in the CDR3. Germline V lookup: CDR1 SGHVS, CDR2 FQNEAQ. The CDR3, as DNA: TGTGCCAGCAGCCCCTCCACCACAGATACGCAGTATTTT. Its translation: CASSPSTTDTQYF.

CDR3 in DNA: TGCGCCAGCTCGCGGGGAGAGGCTACCGGGGAGCTGTTTTTT. Residues: CASSRGEATGELFF. The V call is TRBV4-3, the J call TRBJ2-2; TRBD2 is a possible D gene (6 bases). V was shortened by 8 bases and J by 5 bases, with 15 bases between the two germline ends. Germline CDR1 is LGHNA and CDR2 is YSLEER. This CDR3 is built from 14 residues.

Only a few counts were recorded for this clonotype. The chain couples TRBV4-2 to TRBJ2-1; 9 nucleotides match TRBD2. The CDR3 sequence is 16 residues long. J was trimmed by 8 bases and V by 1 base; bases with no gene match: 9. The V gene's germline CDR1 is LGHNA and CDR2 YNFKEQ. CDR3 amino acids: CASSQAVREGPDEQFF. Here the CDR3 DNA reads TGTGCCAGCAGCCAAGCGGTGCGGGAGGGCCCCGATGAGCAGTTCTTC.

This clonotype has only a few counts. CDR3 in amino acids: CASSPDRGSYGYTF. CDR3 bases: TGTGCCAGCAGCCCAGACAGGGGTTCCTATGGCTACACCTTC. The V gene is TRBV6-1, the J gene TRBJ1-2, with 8 bases fitting TRBD1. Trimming removed 6 bases from V and 4 bases from J; junction bases left unmatched: 7. Per the germline V gene, CDR1 is MNHNS and CDR2 is SASEGT. CDR3 length equals 14 residues.

In this sample, this clonotype turned up a few times. The chain joins TRBV5-1 to TRBJ2-7; the match to TRBD2 covers 8 bases. Unmatched junction bases numbered 7, after V lost 4 bases and J lost 1 base. Germline V gene data show CDR1 as SGHRS and CDR2 as YFSETQ. This CDR3 is 15 amino acids long. CDR3 in amino acids: CASSANGGGSYEQYF. As DNA, the CDR3 is TGCGCCAGCAGCGCGAACGGGGGGGGATCCTACGAGCAGTACTTC.

This clonotype was picked up many times. V is TRBV28 and J is TRBJ2-2, with 8 bases aligning to TRBD1. With 7 bases clipped from V and 3 bases from J, the junction kept 10 bases outside the gene matches. Per the germline V gene, CDR1 is MDHEN and CDR2 is SYDVKM. This CDR3 contains 16 residues. The CDR3 region is CASTYLLRGHTGELFF. DNA for the CDR3: TGTGCCAGCACTTACCTGCTCAGGGGGCACACCGGGGAGCTGTTTTTT.

The chain couples TRBV12-3 or TRBV12-4 to TRBJ1-1; TRBD1 matches at 9 bases. The CDR3 loop spans 15 amino acids. The J segment lost 11 bases and the V segment lost 6 bases, leaving 16 bases of the junction unmatched. In DNA, the CDR3 is TGTGCCAGCAGCCCTCTCAGGACAGGGGTTTCCGCGGCTTTCTTT. Residues: CASSPLRTGVSAAFF.

The chain joins TRBV18 to TRBJ2-3, with D possibly TRBD2 on 5 matching bases. The germline V gene has CDR1 KGHSH and CDR2 LQKENI. The CDR3 covers 16 residues. V lost 3 bases and J 0 bases, leaving 13 bases between the germline ends. Here the CDR3 DNA reads TGTGCCAGCTCACCTCGGACTTCCTTCAGCACAGATACGCAGTATTTT. Translated, it gives CASSPRTSFSTDTQYF. The full variable domain, its missing parts supplied by reference TRBV18 and TRBJ2-3, is NAGVMQNPRHLVRRRGQEARLRCSPMKGHSHVYWYRQLPEEGLKFMVYLQKENIIDESGMPKERFSAEFPKEGPSILRIQQVVRGDSAAYFCASSPRTSFSTDTQYFGPGTRLTVL.

The chain is built from TRBV19 and TRBJ2-1; the match to TRBD2 covers 8 bases. CDR1 is LNHDA, CDR2 SQIVND, per germline (reference sequence). J was trimmed by 4 bases and V by 5 bases; bases with no gene match: 13. The CDR3 covers 17 residues. The CDR3 bases are TGTGCCAGTAGTCCTCCGGGGAGAGCGGGAGTTTACAATGAGCAGTTCTTC. It yields the protein CASSPPGRAGVYNEQFF.

In this sample, this clonotype turned up many times. The chain carries TRBV4-3 and TRBJ2-5; D unclear. The CDR3 contains 12 residues. V was clipped by 5 bases and J by 5 bases, with 9 bases between them. The germline CDR1 and CDR2 sequences are LGHNA and YSLEER. CDR3 in DNA: TGCGCCAGCAGCGAAAGTCGGGAGACCCAGTACTTC. Its translation is CASSESRETQYF.